Described below is a single T cell receptor beta chain sequence and its context. The antigen is unknown. The data were taken from a study of Ad26.COV2.S vaccination and SARS-CoV-2 variants. At the level of the study: Ad26.COV2.S arm of COV1001 included the donor.

Findings and caveats of the study: Spike-specific CD8+ and CD4+ T cell responses reportedly showed substantial breadth after vaccination.

This CDR3 has 15 amino acids. Germline-derived CDR1 and CDR2 are SGHDN and FVKESK. The ends were cut back, 1 base at V and 5 bases at J, with 15 bases in the middle. Stated treatment: some 20 received Ad26.COV2.S at low or high dose, single or two shots; about 5 received placebo; per-sample allocation not given. Following the first vaccine or placebo injection, samples were taken on day 63. The sample came from a Boston adult aged 18-55 years. The table came from immunoSEQ multiplex PCR; TCRdb's copy has only in-frame clones and leaves some out. Here the sample spans more than 300,000 clones, about 82% being singletons.

Sequenced here: peripheral blood, sampled in a trial of Ad26.COV2.S vaccine versus placebo. The chain carries TRBV14 and TRBJ2-7; D perhaps matches TRBD1 (5 bases). The receptor's source is a person aged 18-60 years who received the Ad26.COV2.S COVID-19 vaccine or a placebo. The CDR3 reads CASSQAISQGHEQYF. DNA for the CDR3: TGTGCCAGCAGCCAAGCAATCTCTCAGGGCCACGAGCAGTACTTC.